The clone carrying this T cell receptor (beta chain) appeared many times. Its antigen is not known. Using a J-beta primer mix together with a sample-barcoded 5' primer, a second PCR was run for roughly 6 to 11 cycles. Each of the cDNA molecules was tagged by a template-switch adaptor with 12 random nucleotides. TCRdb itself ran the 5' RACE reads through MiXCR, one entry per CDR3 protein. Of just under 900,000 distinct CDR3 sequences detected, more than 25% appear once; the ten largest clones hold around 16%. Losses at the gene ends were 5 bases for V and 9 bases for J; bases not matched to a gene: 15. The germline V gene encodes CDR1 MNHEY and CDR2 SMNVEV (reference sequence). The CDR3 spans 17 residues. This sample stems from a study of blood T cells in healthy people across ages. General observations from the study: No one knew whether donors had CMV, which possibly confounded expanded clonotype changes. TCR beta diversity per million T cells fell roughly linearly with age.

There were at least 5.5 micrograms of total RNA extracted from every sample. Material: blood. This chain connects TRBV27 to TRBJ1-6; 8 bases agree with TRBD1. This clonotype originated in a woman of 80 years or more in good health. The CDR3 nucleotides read TGTGCCAGCAGTGAGACAGGGGAGAAGGGGAATCGTTCACCCCTCCACTTT. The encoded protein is CASSETGEKGNRSPLHF.